The 21 T cell receptor beta chains below all came from one sample that was sequenced in a study of blood T cell repertoires in COVID-19. Profiled with immunoSEQ multiplex PCR; TCRdb holds only in-frame clones, not every one. The sample contains under 250,000 clones, roughly 85% of which appear only once. Material for sequencing was PBMCs or T cells enriched from blood (not recorded which). These receptors originate from a woman aged 45-65 years who had been exposed to COVID-19.

In its sample, this clone was seen once. V is TRBV19 and J is TRBJ1-1; D might be TRBD1 (5 bases). CDR3 length equals 14 residues. Trimming pared 5 bases from V and 9 bases from J, leaving 19 bases between. In germline, CDR1 is LNHDA, CDR2 SQIVND (reference sequence). The CDR3: CASSPSGGAGKAFF. In DNA, the CDR3 is TGTGCCAGTAGTCCGTCTGGAGGGGCCGGGAAAGCTTTCTTT.

The chain is built from TRBV6-8 and TRBJ1-1; the D gene is possibly TRBD1 (6 bases). V was pared by 2 bases and J by 7 bases, with 11 bases between. Germline V gene data show CDR1 as MNHGY and CDR2 as SAAAGT. The CDR3 totals 13 residues. The CDR3 DNA sequence: TGTGCCAGCAGTTACGGGACATTCTATGAAGCTTTCTTT. Translation gives CASSYGTFYEAFF.

This clone is a singleton in its sample. CDR3 bases: TGTGCCAGCAGCCAGGGACAGGGTGGCGAGCAGTACTTC. Its protein is CASSQGQGGEQYF. The chain couples TRBV6-2 or TRBV6-3 to TRBJ2-7, with 9 bases matching TRBD1. The CDR3 sequence is 13 residues long. With V trimmed by 6 bases and J by 6 bases, 6 bases remained unmatched. CDR1 MNHEY and CDR2 SVGEGT come from the germline V gene.

The chain combines TRBV11-2 with TRBJ1-1, with D possibly TRBD1 on 5 matching bases. Germline V gene lookup returns CDR1 SGHAT and CDR2 FQNNGV. The CDR3 consists of 11 residues. The germline V and J ends were trimmed by 5 bases and 11 bases, with 12 bases remaining between them. The CDR3 region is CASSQDIRAFF. The CDR3 nucleotides read TGTGCCAGCAGCCAGGACATAAGGGCTTTCTTT.

The J gene is TRBJ1-3, the V gene TRBV7-2; maybe TRBD1 (6 bases). CDR1 is SGHTA and CDR2 is FQGNSA in the germline V gene. V lost 7 bases to trimming and J lost 4 bases, with 17 bases between them. The CDR3 has 15 amino acids. CDR3 sequence: CASTLQGVKGNTIYF. Written as DNA, the CDR3 is TGTGCCAGCACCCTACAGGGTGTGAAAGGAAACACCATATATTTT. The complete variable domain, with remaining parts taken from reference TRBV7-2 and TRBJ1-3, reads GAGVSQSPSNKVTEKGKDVELRCDPISGHTALYWYRQSLGQGLEFLIYFQGNSAPDKSGLPSDRFSAERTGGSVSTLTIQRTQQEDSAVYLCASTLQGVKGNTIYFGEGSWLTVV.

Comment on this clone: One end of the junction fails to match germline, which may point to a read error. The chain recombines TRBV3-1 (or the pseudogene TRBV3-2) with TRBJ1-5, with TRBD1 matching over 8 bases. The CDR3 length is 13 residues. CDR1 is LGHDT, CDR2 YNNKEL, per germline (reference sequence). CDR3 sequence: CASSQGHRDRLDF. CDR3 DNA: TGTGCCAGCAGCCAAGGTCATCGGGACAGGCTGGATTTT.

On this clone itself: Other nucleotide sequences in the sample specify the same CDR3. The genes are TRBV5-1 and TRBJ1-1; 8 bases line up with TRBD1. The CDR3 is 14 amino acids. Germline lookup yields CDR1 SGHRS and CDR2 YFSETQ. V lost 4 bases and J lost 2; bases outside the gene matches: 4. Here the CDR3 reads CASSRDRGNTEAFF. In DNA, the CDR3 is TGCGCCAGCAGCCGAGACAGGGGAAACACTGAAGCTTTCTTT.

The chain couples TRBV27 to TRBJ1-5, with D possibly being TRBD1 (6 bases). The CDR3 has 15 residues. V lost 0 bases to trimming and J lost 4 bases, with 10 bases between them. Germline V gives CDR1 MNHEY, CDR2 SMNVEV (reference sequence). The CDR3 loop reads CASSLSGAANQPQHF. The DNA for the CDR3 is TGTGCCAGCAGTTTATCGGGGGCAGCGAATCAGCCCCAGCATTTT.

The chain combines TRBV5-1 with TRBJ2-2, with 8 nucleotides matching TRBD1. Germline V gene lookup returns CDR1 SGHRS and CDR2 YFSETQ. This CDR3 spans 15 amino acids. Trimming took 4 bases from V and 3 from J; bases not matched to a gene: 5. The chain's CDR3 is CASSLDRADTGELFF. Here the CDR3 DNA reads TGCGCCAGCAGCCTGGACAGGGCGGACACCGGGGAGCTGTTTTTT.

The CDR3 region has the DNA TGCAGTGCTAGTGGGGTGACAGCGAATCAGCCCCAGCATTTT. Its protein product is CSASGVTANQPQHF. The rearrangement uses TRBV20-1 and TRBJ1-5; D might be TRBD1 (5 bases). The CDR3 length is 14 residues. Trimming took 3 bases from V and 4 from J, leaving 13 bases between them. Germline loops: CDR1 DFQATT, CDR2 SNEGSKA (reference sequence).

The V and J genes are TRBV7-3 and TRBJ2-7; D is possibly TRBD2 (6 bases). This CDR3 is built from 13 residues. Trimming removed 9 bases from V and 4 bases from J, with 16 bases in between. CDR1 is SGHTA and CDR2 is FQGTGA in the germline V gene. Written as DNA, the CDR3 is TGTGCCAGAGACCCTCGTGGAGGGTACGAGCAGTACTTC. This sequence encodes CARDPRGGYEQYF.

The genes are TRBV5-1 and TRBJ2-7; D not resolved. The CDR3 runs 14 residues. V lost 0 bases and J 2 bases, leaving 9 bases between the germline ends. Germline lookup yields CDR1 SGHRS and CDR2 YFSETQ. CDR3 sequence reads: CASSLVEPPYEQYF. The CDR3 bases are TGCGCCAGCAGCTTGGTCGAGCCCCCCTACGAGCAGTACTTC.

This clone appeared a single time. The gene calls are TRBV7-8 and TRBJ1-1; 7 bases agree with TRBD1. With 5 bases clipped from V and 0 bases from J, the junction kept 6 bases outside the gene matches. The V gene's germline CDR1 is SGHVS and CDR2 FQNEAQ. This CDR3 has 15 amino acids. Here the CDR3 reads CASSVAGGVNTEAFF. CDR3 nucleotides: TGTGCCAGCAGCGTCGCAGGGGGAGTGAACACTGAAGCTTTCTTT.

The genes are TRBV24-1 and TRBJ1-5, with D tentatively TRBD1 (5 bases). Between the trimmed V and J ends, which lost 9 bases and 2 bases, there was a span of 13 bases. CDR1 and CDR2 (germline): KGHDR, SFDVKD. The CDR3 has 14 residues. The CDR3 reads CATCGTFGNQPQHF. The CDR3 bases are TGTGCCACCTGCGGGACGTTTGGCAATCAGCCCCAGCATTTT.

V and J are TRBV5-4 and TRBJ2-1; D possibly corresponds to TRBD2 (7 bases). Germline CDR1 is SGHNT and CDR2 is YYREEE (reference sequence). The CDR3 runs 14 residues. The V end lost 6 bases, the J end lost 7 bases, and 17 bases lay between the germline ends. This CDR3 is CASMKGGGRNEQFF. The CDR3 DNA is TGTGCCAGCATGAAGGGGGGGGGCCGTAATGAGCAGTTCTTC.

V usage is TRBV6-4 and J usage is TRBJ2-2; D not certain. The germline gives CDR1 MRHNA, CDR2 SNTAGT. This CDR3 contains 14 residues. The V end lost 4 bases, the J end lost 1 base, and 7 bases lay between the germline ends. The DNA of the CDR3 is TGTGCCAGCAGTGCACTGCTGAACACCGGGGAGCTGTTTTTT. This gives the protein CASSALLNTGELFF.

The rearrangement links TRBV30 to TRBJ1-1; D is ambiguous. CDR1 GTSNPN and CDR2 SVGIG come from the germline V gene (reference sequence). The CDR3 covers 15 residues. V was pared by 3 bases and J by 7 bases, with 21 bases between. CDR3 amino acids: CAWSPRRHIEGEAFF. The CDR3 DNA sequence: TGTGCCTGGAGCCCTAGGAGGCACATTGAGGGTGAAGCTTTCTTT. The full variable domain, in which reference TRBV30 and TRBJ1-1 provide the parts outside the CDR3, is SQTIHQWPATLVQPVGSPLSLECTVEGTSNPNLYWYRQAAGRGLQLLFYSVGIGQISSEVPQNLSASRPQDRQFILSSKKLLLSDSGFYLCAWSPRRHIEGEAFFGQGTRLTVV.

In its sample, this clone was seen once. The chain recombines TRBV6-5 with TRBJ1-4; TRBD1 aligns across 11 bases. Germline loops: CDR1 MNHEY, CDR2 SVGAGI. V was pared by 11 bases and J by 11 bases, with 7 bases of the junction left unmatched. The CDR3 consists of 12 residues. CDR3 bases: TGTGCCGCCGGGGGACAGGGGGTGAAACTGTTTTTT. Amino acids: CAAGGQGVKLFF.

For the CDR3, the DNA is TGCGCCAGCACGAATCCTAGGACAAGCTACACAGATACGCAGTATTTT. Its protein is CASTNPRTSYTDTQYF. The chain couples TRBV10-2 to TRBJ2-3; TRBD1 is a possible D gene (5 bases). Germline CDR1 reads WSHSY; CDR2 reads SAAADI. This CDR3 is built from 16 residues. Trimming shortened V by 7 bases and J by 2 bases, and 19 bases separated the two germline ends.

V and J are TRBV15 and TRBJ1-1; 7 bases are shared with TRBD1. The V segment lost 3 bases and the J segment 8 bases; nucleotides outside the gene matches: 9. The CDR3 runs to 14 residues. Germline V gives CDR1 LNHNV, CDR2 YYDKDF (reference sequence). CDR3: CATSSFRDSPEAFF. The CDR3 DNA is TGTGCCACCAGCAGCTTCCGGGACAGCCCCGAAGCTTTCTTT.

This clone was recorded once. Distinct nucleotide sequences in the sample also encode this CDR3. The chain carries TRBV4-1 and TRBJ1-3; D call uncertain. The CDR3 is made up of 16 amino acids. CDR1 and CDR2 from the germline V gene are MGHRA and YSYEKL. Trimming cost V 3 bases and J 0 bases, with 12 bases left between them. The CDR3 DNA follows: TGCGCCAGCAGCCAGGACTCAGAACCCTCTGGAAACACCATATATTTT. Translated: CASSQDSEPSGNTIYF.